A single sample gave rise to the 29 T cell receptor beta chains below, sequenced in a study of blood T cells in healthy people across ages. Primed by a sample-barcoded 5' primer and a J-beta primer mix, a second PCR proceeded for 7 to 11 cycles. TCRdb recomputed calls from the 5' RACE reads with MiXCR, one row per CDR3 protein. The data show around 1,800,000 distinct CDR3 sequences, with roughly two fifths seen just once and 20% to 25% held by the top ten. The sequenced sample consisted of blood. Receptors originate from a human donor in good health.

The chain combines TRBV7-2 with TRBJ2-1; D is unclear. V lost 2 bases, J lost 10 bases, and 12 bases lay in between. The CDR3 is made up of 13 amino acids. CDR1 and CDR2 (germline): SGHTA, FQGNSA. CDR3 coding DNA: TGTGCCAGCAGCTTAAGGCTCTCTGGGGAGCAGTTCTTC. It is translated as CASSLRLSGEQFF.

The rearrangement uses TRBV2 and TRBJ2-1; D gene uncertain. The germline V gene encodes CDR1 SNHLY and CDR2 FYNNEI. The CDR3 runs to 11 residues. V lost 4 bases and J lost 7, with 5 bases in between. CDR3 sequence: CASSVQNEQFF. The DNA of the CDR3 is TGTGCCAGCAGTGTGCAAAATGAGCAGTTCTTC.

V and J are TRBV4-3 and TRBJ1-1, with D unresolved. Germline assignment: CDR1 LGHNA and CDR2 YSLEER. The length of the CDR3 is 15 residues. Trimming cost V 0 bases and J 3 bases, with 11 bases left between them. The CDR3 loop reads CASSQDQVRHTEAFF. The CDR3 DNA follows: TGCGCCAGCAGCCAAGATCAGGTCCGACACACTGAAGCTTTCTTT.

Note on this clonotype: The conserved phenylalanine or tryptophan is not found at the CDR3 terminus, so this likely reflects a read error. This sequence joins TRBV10-3 and TRBJ2-7; the match to TRBD2 covers 8 bases. V trimming: 3 bases; J trimming: 0 bases; junction bases outside the gene matches: 1. This CDR3 is 14 amino acids long. Germline CDR1 ENHRY, CDR2 SYGVKD. CDR3 nucleotide sequence: TGTGCCATCAGTGAAGCGGGGGTCTCCTACGAGCAGTACTGC. Encoded protein: CAISEAGVSYEQYC.

This clonotype has just a few counts. J is TRBJ1-2 and V is TRBV12-5; the D gene is possibly TRBD1 (5 bases). The V and J ends lost 4 bases and 2 bases respectively, with 17 bases between them. Germline V gene lookup returns CDR1 LGHNT and CDR2 FRNRAP. The CDR3 consists of 16 residues. CDR3 DNA: TGTGCTAGTGGTTCGGTCCCTCGGGGCTTAAACTATGGCTACACCTTC. Residues: CASGSVPRGLNYGYTF. The whole variable domain, remainder taken from reference TRBV12-5 and TRBJ1-2, is DARVTQTPRHKVTEMGQEVTMRCQPILGHNTVFWYRQTMMQGLELLAYFRNRAPLDDSGMPKDRFSAEMPDATLATLKIQPSEPRDSAVYFCASGSVPRGLNYGYTFGSGTRLTVV.

V gene TRBV7-3 combines with J gene TRBJ1-2; tentatively, D is TRBD1 (5 bases). CDR1 and CDR2 from the germline V gene are SGHTA and FQGTGA. CDR3 length equals 16 residues. With 4 bases removed from V and 2 bases from J, the gap between germline ends came to 17 bases. The CDR3 DNA reads as TGTGCCAGCAGCTCCCCCCCGGGACTCCGAAACTATGGCTACACCTTC. Translation: CASSSPPGLRNYGYTF.

J is TRBJ2-1 and V is TRBV5-1; tentatively, D is TRBD1 or TRBD2 (5 bases each). The DNA matches TRBJ2-7 better at its end, which makes the J call doubtful. The germline gives CDR1 SGHRS, CDR2 YFSETQ. CDR3 size: 16 residues. The CDR3 DNA reads TGCGCCAGCAGCCCTTCGTCGGGACCGCCGGCTTACGAGCAGTACTTC. Its translation is CASSPSSGPPAYEQYF.

The rearrangement links TRBV29-1 to TRBJ2-1, with D perhaps TRBD1 (5 bases). Germline V gene sequence: CDR1 SQVTM, CDR2 ANQGSEA. CDR3 length: 13 amino acids. In nucleotides, the CDR3 is TGCGACTCCCACCCTGCCGCCAAGGGGGAGCAGTTCTTC. Its protein is CDSHPAAKGEQFF.

CDR3 sequence reads: CASSQRARCDSNQPQHF. The CDR3 coding sequence is TGTGCCAGCAGTCAAAGGGCTCGGTGCGATAGCAATCAGCCCCAGCATTTT. The chain has TRBV7-7 and TRBJ1-5, with D unresolved. Germline CDR1 reads SSHAT; CDR2 reads FNYEAQ (reference sequence). The V end lost 6 bases, the J end lost 0 bases, and 18 bases lay between the germline ends. CDR3 length: 17 residues. Drawing the rest from reference TRBV7-7 and TRBJ1-5, the complete variable domain is GAGVSQSPRYKVTKRGQDVTLRCDPISSHATLYWYQQALGQGPEFLTYFNYEAQPDKSGLPSDRFSAERPEGSISTLTIQRTEQRDSAMYRCASSQRARCDSNQPQHFGDGTRLSIL.

This clonotype has only a few counts. This sequence joins TRBV7-6 and TRBJ2-4; TRBD2 matches at 10 bases. CDR1 and CDR2 (germline): SGHVS, FNYEAQ. The CDR3 contains 16 residues. Trimming at V came to 0 bases and at J to 6 bases, leaving 5 bases not matched to a gene. Here the CDR3 reads CASSLATSGPGNIQYF. In nucleotides, the CDR3 is TGTGCCAGCAGCTTAGCGACTAGCGGGCCGGGAAACATTCAGTACTTC.

V is TRBV28 and J is TRBJ2-2; TRBD1 aligns across 10 bases. Germline V gene sequence: CDR1 MDHEN, CDR2 SYDVKM. The V gene end was trimmed by 5 bases and the J gene end by 3 bases; junction bases not matched to a gene: 9. CDR3 length: 17 residues. As DNA, the CDR3 is TGTGCCAGCAGTAAAATGGCGGGACAGGGGTACACCGGGGAGCTGTTTTTT. Translated: CASSKMAGQGYTGELFF.

The chain carries TRBV29-1 and TRBJ2-3; 11 nucleotides line up with TRBD1. This CDR3 is 16 amino acids long. J gave up 3 bases and V 1 base, and 6 bases lay outside the gene matches. Germline CDR1 SQVTM, CDR2 ANQGSEA. For the CDR3, the DNA is TGCAGCGTTGAAGGGGGGGACAGGGGGTGGACAGATACGCAGTATTTT. It encodes CSVEGGDRGWTDTQYF.

The chain is built from TRBV29-1 and TRBJ2-7; TRBD2 matches at 16 bases. V lost 0 bases to trimming and J lost 7 bases; unmatched junction nucleotides: 18. The CDR3 length is 20 residues. Germline loops: CDR1 SQVTM, CDR2 ANQGSEA. CDR3 DNA: TGCAGCGTTGAAGAAGGGACTAGCGGGGGGGGCCGTCGGGGGAACAATGAGCAGTACTTC. Encoded protein: CSVEEGTSGGGRRGNNEQYF.

This clonotype has a handful of counts. The chain combines TRBV10-3 with TRBJ2-3, with 9 nucleotides matching TRBD2. Germline loops: CDR1 ENHRY, CDR2 SYGVKD. J lost 2 bases, V lost 10 bases, and 7 bases had no gene match. This CDR3 is built from 14 residues. The chain's CDR3 is CAKNSGGLTDTQYF. The CDR3 nucleotides read TGTGCCAAAAATAGCGGGGGACTCACAGATACGCAGTATTTT.

There are a few counts of this clonotype. This chain links TRBV20-1 with TRBJ2-5, with a possible D match to TRBD1 (6 bases). TRBJ2-7 explains the end of the DNA better; the J call may be wrong. This CDR3 has 14 residues. Per germline, CDR1 DFQATT and CDR2 SNEGSKA (reference sequence). The CDR3 nucleotides read TGCAGTGCTAGAGATTCGGTAGGGGGTTCCGAGCAGTACTTC. It specifies CSARDSVGGSEQYF.

This clonotype was seen a handful of times. The chain carries TRBV20-1 and TRBJ1-1; D unclear. The CDR3 totals 11 residues. Germline CDR1 is DFQATT and CDR2 is SNEGSKA (reference sequence). Trimming removed 8 bases from V and 2 bases from J, with 9 bases in between. The CDR3 nucleotides read TGCAGTTACTCACGAAACACTGAAGCTTTCTTT. Translated, it gives CSYSRNTEAFF.

Regarding this clonotype: Compared with germline, one end of the junction differs, possibly owing to a read error. This chain connects TRBV4-3 to TRBJ1-4; possible D gene TRBD1, 5 bases. Germline V gene lookup returns CDR1 LGHNA and CDR2 YSLEER. The length of the CDR3 is 16 residues. CDR3 coding DNA: TGCGCCAGCAGCCAGTCCATTGCGGGCGGGGCCGAAAAACGGTTTTTT. It is translated as CASSQSIAGGAEKRFF.

The CDR3 here is CASSSRDVLGQYF. The CDR3 coding sequence is TGCGCCAGCAGCTCACGGGACGTCCTAGGGCAGTATTTT. The chain combines TRBV5-1 with TRBJ2-3; the D gene could be TRBD1 or TRBD2 (5 bases each). The CDR3 totals 13 residues. Germline CDR1 and CDR2: SGHRS and YFSETQ. V was shortened by 3 bases and J by 11 bases, with 16 bases between the two germline ends. Full variable domain (outside the CDR3, taken from reference TRBV5-1 and TRBJ2-3): KAGVTQTPRYLIKTRGQQVTLSCSPISGHRSVSWYQQTPGQGLQFLFEYFSETQRNKGNFPGRFSGRQFSNSRSEMNVSTLELGDSALYLCASSSRDVLGQYFGPGTRLTVL.

This clonotype was picked up a small number of times. V gene TRBV29-1 combines with J gene TRBJ2-1; D is perhaps TRBD1 (6 bases). Between the trimmed V and J ends, which lost 6 bases and 0 bases, there was a span of 12 bases. This CDR3 has 14 amino acids. The germline gives CDR1 SQVTM, CDR2 ANQGSEA. Here the CDR3 reads CSVDRYNSYNEQFF. The DNA for the CDR3 is TGCAGCGTAGACAGGTACAACTCCTACAATGAGCAGTTCTTC.

The rearrangement uses TRBV20-1 and TRBJ2-3; D not resolved. CDR3 size: 14 residues. The V and J ends lost 3 bases and 6 bases respectively, with 16 bases between them. The germline V gene encodes CDR1 DFQATT and CDR2 SNEGSKA (reference sequence). This CDR3 is CSASATVGVDTQYF. The CDR3, as DNA: TGCAGTGCTAGTGCCACAGTCGGCGTGGATACGCAGTATTTT.

The V gene is TRBV10-3, the J gene TRBJ1-1, with 10 positions matching TRBD1. Germline assignment: CDR1 ENHRY and CDR2 SYGVKD. V lost 5 bases, J lost 1 base, and 10 bases stayed unmatched. The CDR3 is 17 amino acids. CDR3 in DNA: TGTGCCATCAGTTCTGGGGTCGGACAGGGGGAGAACACTGAAGCTTTCTTT. This codes for CAISSGVGQGENTEAFF.

To note about this clonotype: With a far larger clone one base away, a read error is the likely cause. This CDR3 is missing its conserved last phenylalanine or tryptophan, likely due to a read error. The rearrangement joins TRBV7-2 to TRBJ2-1; D gene unclear. The CDR3 sequence is 14 residues long. The ends were cut back, 0 bases at V and 2 bases at J, with 5 bases in the middle. In germline, CDR1 is SGHTA, CDR2 FQGNSA. CDR3 amino acids: CASSLAGTYNEQFL. For the CDR3, the DNA is TGTGCCAGCAGCTTAGCTGGGACCTACAATGAGCAGTTCTTA.

This chain uses TRBV15 with TRBJ1-2, with 9 nucleotides matching TRBD1. The V gene's germline CDR1 is LNHNV and CDR2 YYDKDF (reference sequence). There are 16 residues in the CDR3. V dropped 3 bases and J dropped 5; count of bases not matched to a gene: 10. CDR3 protein: CATSRDGGQGFYGYTF. In DNA, the CDR3 is TGTGCCACCAGCAGGGATGGGGGACAGGGTTTTTATGGCTACACCTTC.

This clonotype was counted ten times or more. The chain joins TRBV7-2 to TRBJ2-7; TRBD1 agrees at 7 bases. CDR3 length: 15 amino acids. V lost 2 bases to trimming and J lost 6 bases; unmatched junction nucleotides: 10. In germline, CDR1 is SGHTA, CDR2 FQGNSA. CDR3 nucleotide sequence: TGTGCCAGCAGCTTAACCGATACAGGGGCGTCCGAGCAGTACTTC. Protein sequence: CASSLTDTGASEQYF.

The chain joins TRBV5-1 to TRBJ1-1; 8 nucleotides line up with TRBD1. V trimming: 4 bases; J trimming: 1 base; junction bases outside the gene matches: 6. The V gene's germline CDR1 is SGHRS and CDR2 YFSETQ. This CDR3 is 15 amino acids long. The CDR3 sequence: CASSIDRGWNTEAFF. The CDR3 bases are TGCGCCAGCAGCATCGACAGGGGATGGAACACTGAAGCTTTCTTT.

As for this clonotype: Relative to the germline gene, one junction end is altered; a read error may explain this. V and J are TRBV7-9 and TRBJ2-1, with D unclear. The CDR3 spans 15 residues. Germline V gene data show CDR1 as SEHNR and CDR2 as FQNEAQ (reference sequence). In DNA, the CDR3 is TGTGCCAGCGGCTTAAGTTTGGGGAACTACAATGAGCAGTTCTTC. Protein sequence: CASGLSLGNYNEQFF.

Comment on this clonotype: One junction end disagrees with the germline gene, perhaps due to a read error. The rearrangement uses TRBV20-1 and TRBJ2-1; D is undetermined. The CDR3 consists of 11 residues. The V gene's germline CDR1 is DFQATT and CDR2 SNEGSKA (reference sequence). In nucleotides, the CDR3 is TGCAGTGCTGAGACCCTAAATGAGCGGTTCTTC. This encodes CSAETLNERFF.

As for this clonotype: One junction end disagrees with the germline gene, perhaps due to a read error. CDR3 DNA: TGTGCCAGCAGCCACGGTCTAGGAGAGACCCAGTACTTC. Its translation: CASSHGLGETQYF. The V and J genes are TRBV4-3 and TRBJ2-5, with D unresolved. The CDR3 has 13 residues. CDR1 is LGHNA, CDR2 YSLEER, per germline.

The rearrangement links TRBV20-1 to TRBJ2-1; D may be TRBD2 (7 bases). Trimming shortened V by 5 bases and J by 4 bases, and 18 bases separated the two germline ends. This CDR3 is 15 amino acids long. The V gene's germline CDR1 is DFQATT and CDR2 SNEGSKA (reference sequence). The CDR3 region has the DNA TGCAGTGCTCCCCGAGGGGGGGTTTCTTACAATGAGCAGTTCTTC. This translates into CSAPRGGVSYNEQFF.